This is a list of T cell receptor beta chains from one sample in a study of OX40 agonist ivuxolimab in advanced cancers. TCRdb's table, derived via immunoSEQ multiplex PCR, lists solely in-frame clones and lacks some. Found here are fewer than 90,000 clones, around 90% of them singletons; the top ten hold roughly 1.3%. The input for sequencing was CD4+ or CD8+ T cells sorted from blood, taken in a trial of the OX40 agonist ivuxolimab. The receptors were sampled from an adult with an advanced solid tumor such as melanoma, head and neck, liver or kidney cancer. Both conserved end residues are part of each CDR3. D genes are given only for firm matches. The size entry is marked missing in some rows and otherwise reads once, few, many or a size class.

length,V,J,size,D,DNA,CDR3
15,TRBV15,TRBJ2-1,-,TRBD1,TGTGCCACCAGCAGAGACAGGGGGCCTCCAAATGAGCAGTTCTTC,CATSRDRGPPNEQFF
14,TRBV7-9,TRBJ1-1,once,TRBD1,TGTGCCAGCAGCGCTCAAGGGACAGGGAATGAAGCTTTCTTT,CASSAQGTGNEAFF
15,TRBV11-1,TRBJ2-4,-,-,TGTGCCAGCAGCGACGGGTGGGTGTCCAAAAACATTCAGTACTTC,CASSDGWVSKNIQYF
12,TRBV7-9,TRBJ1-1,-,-,TGTGCCAGCAGTCCCGTGAACACTGAAGCTTTCTTT,CASSPVNTEAFF
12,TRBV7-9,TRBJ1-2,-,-,TGTGCCAGCAGCTTGATGGGGGATGGCTACACCTTC,CASSLMGDGYTF
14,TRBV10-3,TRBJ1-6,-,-,TGTGCCGCCGATGGAGGCTCCTATAATTCACCCCTCCACTTT,CAADGGSYNSPLHF
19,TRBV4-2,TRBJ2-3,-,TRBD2,TGTGCCAGCAGCCAAGATAGGGGTGCGAGAAGCGGGGCAGCAGATACGCAGTATTTT,CASSQDRGARSGAADTQYF
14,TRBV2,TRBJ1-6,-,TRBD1,TGTGCCAGCAGTGACGTCAGGGGGGGTTCACCCCTCCACTTT,CASSDVRGGSPLHF
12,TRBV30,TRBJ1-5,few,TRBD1,TGTGCCTGGAGTACACAGGGGAAGCCCCAGCATTTT,CAWSTQGKPQHF
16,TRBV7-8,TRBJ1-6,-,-,TGTGCCAGCAGCTTAGGGGGGAGGCAGGGAGATTCACCCCTCCACTTT,CASSLGGRQGDSPLHF
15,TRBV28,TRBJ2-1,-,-,TGTGCCAGCAGCGTAGGGGGGCCGGGTCTGGATGAGCAGTTCTTC,CASSVGGPGLDEQFF
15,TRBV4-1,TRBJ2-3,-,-,TGCGCCAGCAGCCAAGGACAGGTCAGCACAGATACGCAGTATTTT,CASSQGQVSTDTQYF
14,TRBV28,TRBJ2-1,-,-,TGTGCCAGCAGATTGCAGGGGTCCTACAATGAGCAGTTCTTC,CASRLQGSYNEQFF
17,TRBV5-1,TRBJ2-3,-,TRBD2,TGCGCCAGCAGCTTGGTGTCTAGCGGGGCTCGCACAGATACGCAGTATTTT,CASSLVSSGARTDTQYF
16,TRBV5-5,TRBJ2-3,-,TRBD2,TGTGCCAGCAGCTTCGGTAGCGGGAGGAGCGGCGATACGCAGTATTTT,CASSFGSGRSGDTQYF
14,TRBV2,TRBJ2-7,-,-,TGTGCCAGCAGTGCCGTTGGGGTGGGTGGGGAGCAGTACTTC,CASSAVGVGGEQYF
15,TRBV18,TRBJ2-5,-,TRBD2,TGTGCCAGCTCACCAAAACTAGCGGGCGGAGAGACCCAGTACTTC,CASSPKLAGGETQYF
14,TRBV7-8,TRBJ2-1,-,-,TGTGCCAGCAGCCCGCTGTTATTCGGGAATGAGCAGTTCTTC,CASSPLLFGNEQFF
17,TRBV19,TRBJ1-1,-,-,TGTGCCAGTAGTATTAGGGGCGGCAGGGCCGGAGACACTGAAGCTTTCTTT,CASSIRGGRAGDTEAFF
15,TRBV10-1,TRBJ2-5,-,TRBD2,TGCGCCAGCAGTGAGGCGGGAGGATTGAGAGAGACCCAGTACTTC,CASSEAGGLRETQYF
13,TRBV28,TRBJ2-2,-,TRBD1,TGTGCCAGCAGGGCGACAGGGGCCGGGGAGCTGTTTTTT,CASRATGAGELFF
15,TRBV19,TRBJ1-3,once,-,TGTGCCAGTAGGCTCACATGGACCTCTGGAAACACCATATATTTT,CASRLTWTSGNTIYF
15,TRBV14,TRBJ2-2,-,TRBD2,TGTGCCGGCAGCCGATCGGGGGGGCGCACCGGGGAGCTGTTTTTT,CAGSRSGGRTGELFF
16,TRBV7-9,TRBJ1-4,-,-,TGTGCCAGCACCCAAACCCCGGCAGCAACTAATGAAAAACTGTTTTTT,CASTQTPAATNEKLFF
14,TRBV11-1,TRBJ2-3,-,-,TGTGCCAGCAGCCCGACTAGTATAACAGATACGCAGTATTTT,CASSPTSITDTQYF
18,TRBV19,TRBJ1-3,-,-,TGTGCCAGTAGCCCTCACCTTGGAGGGATTTCGTCTGGAAACACCATATATTTT,CASSPHLGGISSGNTIYF
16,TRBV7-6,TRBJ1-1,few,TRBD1,TGTGCCAGCAGCTTCTCAAGCCAGGGGGGAGGCACTGAAGCTTTCTTT,CASSFSSQGGGTEAFF
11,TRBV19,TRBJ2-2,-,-,TGTGCCAGCCGGAACACCGGGGAGCTGTTTTTT,CASRNTGELFF
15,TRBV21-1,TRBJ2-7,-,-,TGTGCCAGCACCTCCCGGGATCCCGGGAGCGACGAGCAGTACTTC,CASTSRDPGSDEQYF
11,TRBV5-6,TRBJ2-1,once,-,TGTGCCAGCACCTCGGGGAATGAGCAGTTCTTC,CASTSGNEQFF
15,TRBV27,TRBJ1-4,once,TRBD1,TGTGCCAGCAGTTCGTGGACAGGGAATCAGGAAAAACTGTTTTTT,CASSSWTGNQEKLFF
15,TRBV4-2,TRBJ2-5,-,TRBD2,TGTGCCAGCAGCCTTCAGACTAGCGGAAAAGAGACCCAGTACTTC,CASSLQTSGKETQYF
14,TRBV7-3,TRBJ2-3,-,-,TGTGCCAGCAGCCAAGCTACTAGGACAGATACGCAGTATTTT,CASSQATRTDTQYF
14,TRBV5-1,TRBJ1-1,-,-,TGCGCCAGCAGCTTTGGGGAAGGGGTGACTGAAGCTTTCTTT,CASSFGEGVTEAFF
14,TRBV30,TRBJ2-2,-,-,TGTGCCTGGAGGGCCAGGGGCGACACCAGGGAGCTGTTTTTT,CAWRARGDTRELFF
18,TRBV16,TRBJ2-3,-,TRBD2,TGTGCCAGCAGCCAATCGAATAGTCTAGCGGGAGGAGGAGATACGCAGTATTTT,CASSQSNSLAGGGDTQYF